Listed below are T cell receptor beta chains from one sample, sequenced in a study of blood T cells in healthy people across ages. TCRdb ran MiXCR on the 5' RACE reads and lists one entry per CDR3 protein. This sample has hundreds of thousands of distinct CDR3 sequences; around a quarter occur once, and the top ten carry roughly 3.5%. These sequences were also reported in another study, on T cells of mothers and their children.

Sequenced input: blood. These receptors originate from a boy younger than 10 in good health. CDR3s include the opening cysteine and the closing phenylalanine or tryptophan. D genes are given only for firm matches. Where a row states a size, it is once, few, many or the class of an expanded clone; other rows omit it.

TRBV7-2,TRBJ2-3,many,TRBD2,TGTGCCAGCAGCCCTTTGACTAGCGGCTACACAGATACGCAGTATTTT,CASSPLTSGYTDTQYF
TRBV18,TRBJ2-5,NA,TRBD1,TGTGCCAGCTCACCACGTGGGACAGGGAGAGAGACCCAGTACTTC,CASSPRGTGRETQYF
TRBV19,TRBJ2-6,NA,NA,TGTGCCAGTTTGGCGGCCAACGTCCTGACTTTC,CASLAANVLTF
TRBV14,TRBJ2-5,NA,NA,TGTGCCAGCAGCCAGGTACAACTGCAAGAGACCCAGTACTTC,CASSQVQLQETQYF
TRBV6-2/TRBV6-3,TRBJ2-3,NA,TRBD2,TGTGCCAGCGGGGGGACTACCACAGATACACAGTATTTT,CASGGTTTDTQYF
TRBV4-3,TRBJ2-7,NA,NA,TGCGCCAGCAGCCAAGAAGCCCAGGCAACCTACGAGCAGTACTTC,CASSQEAQATYEQYF
TRBV20-1,TRBJ2-3,few,NA,TGCAGTGCTCCCCCGGGACTTACCACAGATACGCAGTATTTT,CSAPPGLTTDTQYF
TRBV4-2,TRBJ2-7,few,NA,TGTGCCAGCAGCCTGGGACTCCGGAGCTCCTACGAGCAGTACTTC,CASSLGLRSSYEQYF
TRBV3-1,TRBJ2-3,NA,TRBD2,TGTGCCAGCAGCCTCCGGACTAGTGCAGATACGCAGTATTTT,CASSLRTSADTQYF
TRBV20-1,TRBJ2-7,NA,TRBD2,TGCAGTGCTCTCAGCGGGAGTTACCCCTACGAGCAGTACTTC,CSALSGSYPYEQYF